What follows describes a single T cell receptor (beta chain). Germline V gene data show CDR1 as LGHNT and CDR2 as FRNRAP. V was clipped by 6 bases and J by 3 bases; unmatched bases: 7. The CDR3 extends over 14 amino acids. The data were taken from a study of blood T cell repertoires in COVID-19. Across the study: Acute and convalescent COVID-19 specimens originated in the United States, Italy and Spain.

Methods used by the authors: The assay estimated nucleated cells by amplifying reference gene primers. The data were produced by immunoSEQ multiplex PCR, yet TCRdb's version contains in-frame clones alone and is incomplete. V and J calls and clone size are copied from that table; D and trimming were computed from the DNA. The sample yields 75,000 to 90,000 clones, about 80% seen once. Sequences were obtained from peripheral blood. This chain connects TRBV12-5 to TRBJ2-7, with TRBD2 matching over 8 bases. The source of this sequence is a middle-aged woman with active or convalescent COVID-19. CDR3 DNA sequence: TGTGCTAGTGGCCCGGGACTAGGCCTCTACGAGCAGTACTTC. Encoded protein: CASGPGLGLYEQYF.